This TCR beta chain derives from a study of T cells in Graves' hyperthyroidism and ophthalmopathy. Study-level results: Most thyroid clonotypes expanded above 0.001 appeared in blood too. Patients with ophthalmopathy were separated from those with stable hyperthyroidism by a 13 V-J model.

Germline values: CDR1 ENHRY, CDR2 SYGVKD. CDR3 length: 14 amino acids. Remarks on this clonotype: The antigen remains undetermined.

Absent ophthalmopathy progression within 18 months defined stable Graves' hyperthyroidism. Among the patients, aged 18 to 65, hyperthyroidism was newly diagnosed and had lasted under 2 months. RNA transcripts gave rise to amplified TCR beta CDR3 regions. An initial round of RT-PCR targeting the TCR CDR3 relied on the HTBI primer set. TCRdb re-derived calls from the multiplex PCR reads in MiXCR, one entry per CDR3 protein. This table has a few hundred thousand distinct CDR3 sequences, roughly 46% appearing once. The chain recombines TRBV10-3 with TRBJ2-7; 14 bases are shared with TRBD2. Judging by the DNA end, TRBJ2-1 fits better; the J call may be wrong. This TCR was recovered from a woman aged 18-35 years with Graves' hyperthyroidism. What was sequenced was peripheral blood or thyroid tissue (not recorded which). In DNA form, the CDR3 reads TGTGCCATCAGAGAGGGACTAGCGGGAGTAGAGCAGTTCTTC. It yields the protein CAIREGLAGVEQFF.